A single TCR beta chain is shown here with its context. No antigen is known for it. The data were taken from a study of CD8 T cell repertoires and HIV-1 epitope variants. The overall study: Autologous T cell-negative cells served as antigen-presenting cells in equal numbers.

Some clones are missing from TCRdb's copy, which holds only in-frame ones; the method was immunoSEQ multiplex PCR. The repertoire has about 4,600 clones, approximately 70% of them found once; the top ten carry approximately 45%. Overall study findings and caveats: The assay identified only TCR beta chains of antigen-proliferating T cells. Most of the nine antigen-specific clonotypes appeared cross-reactive to autologous or escape variants.

This CDR3 spans 15 amino acids. Germline-derived CDR1 and CDR2 are SEHNR and FQNEAQ (reference sequence). Trimming pared 3 bases from V and 2 bases from J, leaving 10 bases between. This chain links TRBV7-9 with TRBJ2-2; tentatively, D is TRBD1 (5 bases). Sequenced: cultured CD8+ T cells derived from PBMCs. The TCR sequence derives from a male donor with HIV. CDR3 in DNA: TGTGCCAGCAGCTTTGGGCAGGGAAACACCGGGGAGCTGTTTTTT. It is translated as CASSFGQGNTGELFF.